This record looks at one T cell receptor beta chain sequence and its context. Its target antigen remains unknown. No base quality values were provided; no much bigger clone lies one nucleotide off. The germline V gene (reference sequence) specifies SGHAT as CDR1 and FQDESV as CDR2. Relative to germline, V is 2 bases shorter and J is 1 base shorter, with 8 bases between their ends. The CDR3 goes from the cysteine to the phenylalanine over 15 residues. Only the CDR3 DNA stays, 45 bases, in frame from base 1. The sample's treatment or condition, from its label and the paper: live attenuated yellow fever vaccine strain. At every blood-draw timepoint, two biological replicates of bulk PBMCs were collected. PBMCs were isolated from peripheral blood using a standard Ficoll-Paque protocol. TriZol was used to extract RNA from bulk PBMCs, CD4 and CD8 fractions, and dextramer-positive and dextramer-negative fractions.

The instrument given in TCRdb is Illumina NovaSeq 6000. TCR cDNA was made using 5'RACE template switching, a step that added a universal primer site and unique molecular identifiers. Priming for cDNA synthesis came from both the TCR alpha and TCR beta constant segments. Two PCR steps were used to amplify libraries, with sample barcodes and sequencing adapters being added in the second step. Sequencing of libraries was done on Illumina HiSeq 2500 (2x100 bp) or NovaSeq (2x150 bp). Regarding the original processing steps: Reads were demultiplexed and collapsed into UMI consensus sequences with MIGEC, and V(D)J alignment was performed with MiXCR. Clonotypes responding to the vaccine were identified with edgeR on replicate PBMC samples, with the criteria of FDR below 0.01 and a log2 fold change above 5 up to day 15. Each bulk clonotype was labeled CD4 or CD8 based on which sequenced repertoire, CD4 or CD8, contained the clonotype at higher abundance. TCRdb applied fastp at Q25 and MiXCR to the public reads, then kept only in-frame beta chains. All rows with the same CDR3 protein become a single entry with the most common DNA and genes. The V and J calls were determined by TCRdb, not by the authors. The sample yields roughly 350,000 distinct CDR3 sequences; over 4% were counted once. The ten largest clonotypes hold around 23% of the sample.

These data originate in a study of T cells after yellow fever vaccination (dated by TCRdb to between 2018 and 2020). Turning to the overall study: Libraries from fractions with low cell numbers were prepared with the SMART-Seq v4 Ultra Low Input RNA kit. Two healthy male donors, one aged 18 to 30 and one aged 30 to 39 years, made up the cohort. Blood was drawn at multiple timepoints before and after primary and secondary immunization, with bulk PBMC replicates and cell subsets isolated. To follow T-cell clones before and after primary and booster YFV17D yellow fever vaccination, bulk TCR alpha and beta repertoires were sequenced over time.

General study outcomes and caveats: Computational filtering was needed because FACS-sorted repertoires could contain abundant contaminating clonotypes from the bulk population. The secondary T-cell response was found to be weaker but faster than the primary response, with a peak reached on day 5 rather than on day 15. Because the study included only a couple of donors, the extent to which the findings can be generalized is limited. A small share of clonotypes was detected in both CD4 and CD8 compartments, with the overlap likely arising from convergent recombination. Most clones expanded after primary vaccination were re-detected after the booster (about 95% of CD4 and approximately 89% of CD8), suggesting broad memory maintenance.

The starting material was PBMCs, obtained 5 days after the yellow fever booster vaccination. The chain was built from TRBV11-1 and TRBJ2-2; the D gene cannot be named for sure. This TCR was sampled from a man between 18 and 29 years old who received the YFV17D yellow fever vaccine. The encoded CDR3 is CASSLQLQNTGELFF. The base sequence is TGTGCCAGCAGCTTACAACTCCAGAACACCGGGGAGCTGTTTTTT.